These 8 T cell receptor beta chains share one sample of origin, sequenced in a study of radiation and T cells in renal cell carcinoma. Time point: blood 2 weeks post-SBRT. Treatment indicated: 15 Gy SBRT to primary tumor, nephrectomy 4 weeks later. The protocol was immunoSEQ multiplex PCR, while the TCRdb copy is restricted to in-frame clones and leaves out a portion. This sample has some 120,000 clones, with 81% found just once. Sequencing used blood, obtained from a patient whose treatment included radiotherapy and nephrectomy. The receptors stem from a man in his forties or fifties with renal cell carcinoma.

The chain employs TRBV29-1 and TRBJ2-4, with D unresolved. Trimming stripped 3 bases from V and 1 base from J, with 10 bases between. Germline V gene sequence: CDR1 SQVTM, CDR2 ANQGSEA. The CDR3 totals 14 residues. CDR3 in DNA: TGCAGCGTTGACGACGCGTGGGCCAAAAACATTCAGTACTTC. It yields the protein CSVDDAWAKNIQYF. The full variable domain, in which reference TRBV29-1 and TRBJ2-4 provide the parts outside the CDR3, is SAVISQKPSRDICQRGTSLTIQCQVDSQVTMMFWYRQQPGQSLTLIATANQGSEATYESGFVIDKFPISRPNLTFSTLTVSNMSPEDSSIYLCSVDDAWAKNIQYFGAGTRLSVL.

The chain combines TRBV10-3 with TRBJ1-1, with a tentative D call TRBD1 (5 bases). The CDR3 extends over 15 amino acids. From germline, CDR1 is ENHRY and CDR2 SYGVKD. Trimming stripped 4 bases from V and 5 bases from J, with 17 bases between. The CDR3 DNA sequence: TGTGCCATCAGTGCTGACATAGGGACTGGTACTGAAGCTTTCTTT. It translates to CAISADIGTGTEAFF.

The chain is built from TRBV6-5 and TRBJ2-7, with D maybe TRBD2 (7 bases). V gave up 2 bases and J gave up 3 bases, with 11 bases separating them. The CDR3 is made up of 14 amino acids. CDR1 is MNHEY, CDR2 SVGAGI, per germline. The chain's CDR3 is CASSYGGARYEQYF. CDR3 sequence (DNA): TGTGCCAGCAGTTACGGGGGGGCTCGCTACGAGCAGTACTTC.

The CDR3 DNA is TGTGCCACCAGCAAAATTACTACCGTAGGGACTAGCGGAGGGATCGTGGGAGAGACCCAGTACTTC. Its translation: CATSKITTVGTSGGIVGETQYF. This chain uses TRBV15 with TRBJ2-5; 11 nucleotides agree with TRBD2. Unmatched junction bases numbered 26, after V lost 4 bases and J lost 4 bases. Per the germline V gene, CDR1 is LNHNV and CDR2 is YYDKDF (reference sequence). The CDR3 is 22 residues long.

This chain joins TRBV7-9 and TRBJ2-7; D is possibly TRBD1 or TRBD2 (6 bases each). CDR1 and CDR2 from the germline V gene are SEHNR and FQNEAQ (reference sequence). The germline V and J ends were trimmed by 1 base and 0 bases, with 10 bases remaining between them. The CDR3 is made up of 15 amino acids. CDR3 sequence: CASSLEGGISYEQYF. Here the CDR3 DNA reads TGTGCCAGCAGCTTAGAAGGGGGGATCTCCTACGAGCAGTACTTC.

The CDR3 loop reads CASSRTGLSNQPQHF. The DNA of the CDR3 is TGTGCCAGCAGTCGGACAGGTTTGAGCAATCAGCCCCAGCATTTT. The J gene is TRBJ1-5, the V gene TRBV9, with 7 positions matching TRBD1. The J segment lost 1 base and the V segment lost 5 bases, leaving 6 bases of the junction unmatched. CDR1 is SGDLS, CDR2 YYNGEE, per germline. CDR3 length equals 15 residues.

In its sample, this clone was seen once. In nucleotides, the CDR3 is TGTGCCAGCAGCGCTAGCGGGGGCTACACAGATACGCAGTATTTT. Translating gives CASSASGGYTDTQYF. V is TRBV9 and J is TRBJ2-3; 10 nucleotides match TRBD2. The length of the CDR3 is 15 residues. V was pared by 3 bases and J by 2 bases, with 3 bases of the junction left unmatched. Germline V lookup: CDR1 SGDLS, CDR2 YYNGEE.

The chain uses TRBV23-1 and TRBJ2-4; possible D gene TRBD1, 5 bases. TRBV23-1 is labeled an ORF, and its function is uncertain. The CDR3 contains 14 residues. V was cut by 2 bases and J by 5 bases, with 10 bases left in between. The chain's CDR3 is CASSQEDTQNIQYF. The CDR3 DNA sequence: TGCGCCAGCAGTCAAGAGGACACCCAAAACATTCAGTACTTC.